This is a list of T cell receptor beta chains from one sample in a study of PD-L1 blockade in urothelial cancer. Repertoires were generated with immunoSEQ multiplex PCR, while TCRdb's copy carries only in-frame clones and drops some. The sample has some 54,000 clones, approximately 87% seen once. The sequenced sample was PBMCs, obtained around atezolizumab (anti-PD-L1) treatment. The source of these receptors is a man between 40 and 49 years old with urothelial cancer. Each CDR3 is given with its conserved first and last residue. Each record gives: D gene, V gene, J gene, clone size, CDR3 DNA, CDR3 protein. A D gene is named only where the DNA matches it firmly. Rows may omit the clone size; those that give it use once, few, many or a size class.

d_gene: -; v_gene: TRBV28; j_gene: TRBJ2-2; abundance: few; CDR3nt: TGTGCCATCCTACGCACAGGGTCCGGGGAGCTGTTTTTT; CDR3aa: CAILRTGSGELFF
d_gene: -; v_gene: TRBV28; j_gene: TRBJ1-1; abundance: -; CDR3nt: TGTGCCAGCAGTGACACTTTGAACACTGAAGCTTTCTTT; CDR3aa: CASSDTLNTEAFF
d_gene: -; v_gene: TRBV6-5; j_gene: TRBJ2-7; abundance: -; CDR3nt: TGTGCCAGCAGTCAGTTCTACTCGGGAGAGCAGTACTTC; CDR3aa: CASSQFYSGEQYF
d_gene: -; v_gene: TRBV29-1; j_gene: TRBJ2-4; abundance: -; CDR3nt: TGCAGCGTTGAAGTCTGGCAGGCCAAAAACATTCAGTACTTC; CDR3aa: CSVEVWQAKNIQYF
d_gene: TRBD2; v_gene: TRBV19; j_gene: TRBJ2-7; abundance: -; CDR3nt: TGTGCCAGCCGGGAATCGGGACTAGCGTACGAGCAGTACTTC; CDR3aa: CASRESGLAYEQYF
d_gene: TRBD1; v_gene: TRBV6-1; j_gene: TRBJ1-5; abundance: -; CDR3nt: TGTGCCAGCATGACAGGGCAATATAGCAATCAGCCCCAGCATTTT; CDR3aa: CASMTGQYSNQPQHF
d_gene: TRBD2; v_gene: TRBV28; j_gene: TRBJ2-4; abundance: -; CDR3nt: TGTGCCAGCAGTTCGACACTAGCGGAATATCGCCTAGCCAAAAACATTCAGTACTTC; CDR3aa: CASSSTLAEYRLAKNIQYF
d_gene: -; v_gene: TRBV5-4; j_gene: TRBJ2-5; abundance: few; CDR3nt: TGTGCCAGCAGCTTGGGACAGCAAGAGACCCAGTACTTC; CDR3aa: CASSLGQQETQYF
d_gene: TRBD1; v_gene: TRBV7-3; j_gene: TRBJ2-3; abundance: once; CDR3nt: TGTGCCAGCAGCTTAGGCGGCCGGGACAGGGGAGATACGCAGTATTTT; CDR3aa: CASSLGGRDRGDTQYF
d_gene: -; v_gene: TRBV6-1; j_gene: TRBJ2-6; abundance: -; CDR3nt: TGTGCCAGCAGCGGACTGGGCTCTGGGGCCAACGTCCTGACTTTC; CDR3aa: CASSGLGSGANVLTF
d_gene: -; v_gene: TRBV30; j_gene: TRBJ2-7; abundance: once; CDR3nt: TGTGCCTGGAGTGTACATTCAGCGGGCGAGCAGTACTTC; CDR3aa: CAWSVHSAGEQYF
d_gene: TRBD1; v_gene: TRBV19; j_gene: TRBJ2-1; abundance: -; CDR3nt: TGTGCCACCCGCCCGGGACAGGGGTACAATGAGCAGTTCTTC; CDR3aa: CATRPGQGYNEQFF
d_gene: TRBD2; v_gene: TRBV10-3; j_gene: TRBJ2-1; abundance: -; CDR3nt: TGTGCCATCAGTGACCTTGGGACTAGCGGCAACAATGAGCAGTTCTTC; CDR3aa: CAISDLGTSGNNEQFF
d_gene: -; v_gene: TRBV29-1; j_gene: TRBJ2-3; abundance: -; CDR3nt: TGCAGCGCCCGCCTCACGAGCGCAGATACGCAGTATTTT; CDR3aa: CSARLTSADTQYF
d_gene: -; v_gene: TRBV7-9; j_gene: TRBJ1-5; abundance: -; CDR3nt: TGTGCCAGCAGGAGTGGAGGGAGCAATCAGCCCCAGCATTTT; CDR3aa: CASRSGGSNQPQHF
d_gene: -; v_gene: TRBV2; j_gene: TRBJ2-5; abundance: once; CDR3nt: TGTGCCAGCACCGACCCCGGGATAGAGACCCAGTACTTC; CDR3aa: CASTDPGIETQYF
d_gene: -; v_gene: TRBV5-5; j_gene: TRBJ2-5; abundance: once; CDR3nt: TGTGCCAGCAGCTTTTCCGGATCCGTCAGGGAGACCCAGTACTTC; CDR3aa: CASSFSGSVRETQYF
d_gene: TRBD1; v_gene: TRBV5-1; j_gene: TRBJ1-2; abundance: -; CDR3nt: TGCGCCAGCAGCTTGGGTGGGACAGCCTATGGCTACACCTTC; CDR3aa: CASSLGGTAYGYTF
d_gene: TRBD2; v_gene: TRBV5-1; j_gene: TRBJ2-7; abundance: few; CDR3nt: TGCGCCAGCCGGATGGGGCGGGAGGCCTCCTACGAGCAGTACTTC; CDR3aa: CASRMGREASYEQYF
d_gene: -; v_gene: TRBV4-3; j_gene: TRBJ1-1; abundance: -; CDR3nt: TGCGCCAGCAGCCAAGACCCGAGGAACACTGAAGCTTTCTTT; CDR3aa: CASSQDPRNTEAFF